This TCR beta chain was sequenced during a study of T cells expressing NK-cell markers. From its re-call of the 5' RACE reads, TCRdb lists each CDR3 protein once, without DNA. In all, the sample yields about 160,000 distinct CDR3 sequences. As regards this clonotype: Its antigen is as yet unknown.

General study findings and limits: These same clonotypes (in four donors) also led the CD3+CD56-NKG2C+ fraction.

The CDR3 is made up of 16 amino acids. In germline, CDR1 is SGHDN, CDR2 FVKESK. Sequenced input: blood T cells: a sorted CD56 or NKG2C T cell subset, CD4+ or CD8+ T cells, or bulk PBMC T cells (not recorded which). This sequence joins TRBV14 and TRBJ2-3; no DNA is available, so the TRBD2 call from TCRdb remains unchecked. This sequence was found in a man aged 18-69 years in good health. CDR3 in amino acids: CASIPRLAGGRDTQYF.